The entry below describes one T cell receptor beta chain. Its antigen remains unknown. Germline values: CDR1 SEHNR, CDR2 FQNEAQ (reference sequence). The CDR3 covers 13 residues. Trimming shortened V by 3 bases and J by 5 bases, and 8 bases separated the two germline ends. This specimen comes from a study of PD-1 blockade in mismatch repair-deficient tumors. In the study overall: All were previously treated, progressing patients with about 11 mismatch repair-deficient cancer types.

Points from the study as a whole: Rapid post-treatment expansion, then contraction, generally preceding radiologic response, marked tumor-resident clones.

Mismatch repair deficiency was confirmed in all patients, by PCR or immunohistochemistry. The TCR-sequenced patients were a few responders to pembrolizumab. Sequencing was performed with immunoSEQ multiplex PCR; in TCRdb, only in-frame clones are kept and a portion is missing. Of about 120,000 clones in the sample, about 88% were seen once. This specimen consisted of peripheral blood, obtained 44 weeks after starting pembrolizumab. The genes are TRBV7-9 and TRBJ2-1; D remains ambiguous. The clonotype comes from an adult with mismatch repair-deficient cancer. This chain's CDR3 is CASSFPANNEQFF. In nucleotides, the CDR3 is TGTGCCAGCAGCTTCCCAGCTAACAATGAGCAGTTCTTC.